These T cell receptor beta chains were read from a single sample in a study of cytomegalovirus exposure and HLA in healthy donors. Sequenced by immunoSEQ multiplex PCR; TCRdb stores in-frame clones only, minus some. The sample contains fewer than 300,000 clones, roughly 90% of which appear only once. The sequenced sample was PBMCs. The receptors shown here come from a man in his forties in good health and CMV-seropositive. The CDR3 runs from the conserved cysteine through the conserved F or W. D genes are given only for firm matches. The size of a clone is reported for some rows only, either as once, few or many, or as a class for expanded clones.

>TRBJ1-2|.|TRBV28|TRBD1
TGTGCCAGTAGACCATCCCGACAGGGGGTCAGTGGCTACACCTTC
CASRPSRQGVSGYTF
>TRBJ2-7|once|TRBV7-8|TRBD2
TGTGCCAGCAGCTTACCTCGACTAGCGGGAGTTGAGCAGTACTTC
CASSLPRLAGVEQYF
>TRBJ2-3|.|TRBV6-4|TRBD1
TGTGCCAGCAGTGGGACAGGGGGCACAGATACGCAGTATTTT
CASSGTGGTDTQYF
>TRBJ2-3|.|TRBV27|TRBD2
TGTGCCAGCAGTTTCTCGACTAGCGGGTCTAGAGATACGCAGTATTTT
CASSFSTSGSRDTQYF
>TRBJ2-1|.|TRBV7-2|.
TGTGCCAGCAGCCCCGACAGGGAGGACAATGAGCAGTTCTTC
CASSPDREDNEQFF
>TRBJ1-1|.|TRBV18|.
TGTGCCAGCTCACGGGGGCAGGAGGTTGTAATGAACACTGAAGCTTTCTTT
CASSRGQEVVMNTEAFF
>TRBJ2-1|.|TRBV19|TRBD1
TGTGCCAGTAGTACGCGGGACAGGGATGCGCAGGATGAGCAGTTCTTC
CASSTRDRDAQDEQFF
>TRBJ1-6|.|TRBV6-5|.
TGTGCCAGCAGTTACCAAGGGAGCTATAATTCACCCCTCCACTTT
CASSYQGSYNSPLHF
>TRBJ1-1|.|TRBV11-2|.
TGTGCCAGCCCCGCGAGCGGGACGACAAACACTGAAGCTTTCTTT
CASPASGTTNTEAFF
>TRBJ2-5|.|TRBV29-1|.
TGCAGCGTCCTCCCCCAATACGTCGGGGTGGAGACCCAGTACTTC
CSVLPQYVGVETQYF
>TRBJ1-2|.|TRBV29-1|TRBD1
TGCAGCGTTGAAAGGACAGGGGACAGTGGCTACACCTTC
CSVERTGDSGYTF
>TRBJ2-5|.|TRBV14|.
TGTGCCAGCAGCCAAGGTTTCGCGGGATGGGGGGTTCGAGAGACCCAGTACTTC
CASSQGFAGWGVRETQYF
>TRBJ2-6|.|TRBV7-2|TRBD2
TGTGCCAGCAGCTTATGGACTAGCGGGAGTTTCGCTGGGGCCAACGTCCTGACTTTC
CASSLWTSGSFAGANVLTF
>TRBJ2-7|.|TRBV10-3|TRBD2
TGTGCCACCTGGACTAGCGGGAGCTCCTACGAGCAGTACTTC
CATWTSGSSYEQYF
>TRBJ2-2|.|TRBV6-1|TRBD1
TGTGCCAGCAGTGAAGAATCGGGGACAGGCCTTAACACCGGGGAGCTGTTTTTT
CASSEESGTGLNTGELFF
>TRBJ1-3|.|TRBV7-9|TRBD1
TGTGCCAGCAGCTCCACGACAGGGCGAGACACCATATATTTT
CASSSTTGRDTIYF
>TRBJ1-3|.|TRBV6-5|TRBD1
TGTGCCAGCAGTCCGACAGGGGGACGGAACACCATATATTTT
CASSPTGGRNTIYF